The TCR beta chain described here comes from a study of blood T cell repertoires in COVID-19. Across the whole study: COVID-19 samples from acute and convalescent phases originated in the United States, Italy and Spain. In each case, the material was cDNA or gDNA derived from T cells, B-cell-depleted T cells, or PBMCs.

Per the germline V gene, CDR1 is MDHEN and CDR2 is SYDVKM. This CDR3 contains 13 residues. Trimming cost V 8 bases and J 10 bases, with 15 bases left between them. Participants came from about two dozen US areas, aged roughly 18 to 95 years. Clinical history as reported by participants underpinned cohort assignment. The assay was immunoSEQ multiplex PCR, and TCRdb's table has in-frame clones only and misses some. The data show 130,000 to 150,000 clones, roughly 80% seen once. The TCR comes from a man in his forties with acute COVID-19. The sequencing input was PBMCs or T cells enriched from blood (not recorded which). The chain employs TRBV28 and TRBJ1-6, with a tentative D call TRBD1 (5 bases). The CDR3 sequence: CASRGGGDSPLHF. The CDR3 DNA reads as TGTGCCAGCCGGGGCGGGGGAGACTCACCCCTCCACTTT.